The rows below give T cell receptor beta chains drawn from one sample of a study of T cells after posttransplantation cyclophosphamide. The protocol was immunoSEQ multiplex PCR, while the TCRdb copy is restricted to in-frame clones and leaves out a portion. Among 25,000 or so clones listed, about 83% were seen once. The specimen was PBMCs. These receptors originate from a woman aged 55 to 70 with a blood cancer, CMV-positive, and with a related stem cell donor. CDR3s include the opening cysteine and the closing phenylalanine or tryptophan. Fields, in order: CDR3 DNA, CDR3 protein, V gene, D gene, clone size, J gene. The D gene is left open where the match is weak. Expanded clones are given a class, and other clones once, few, many or no size at all.

cdr3_nt: TGCGCCAGCAGCTTGACCCGGGGCACTGAAGCTTTCTTT
cdr3_aa: CASSLTRGTEAFF
v_call: TRBV5-1
d_call: NA
clone_size: NA
j_call: TRBJ1-1

cdr3_nt: TGTGCCAGCAGCGGACAGGGGATCGGGGAGCTGTTTTTT
cdr3_aa: CASSGQGIGELFF
v_call: TRBV11-2
d_call: TRBD1
clone_size: NA
j_call: TRBJ2-2

cdr3_nt: TGTGCCAGCAGCTCTTCAGGGACAGCTCCCTATGGCTACACCTTC
cdr3_aa: CASSSSGTAPYGYTF
v_call: TRBV5-5
d_call: TRBD1
clone_size: once
j_call: TRBJ1-2

cdr3_nt: TGTGCCAGCAGGGGAGGGAGTCTGGTCTATGGCTACACCTTC
cdr3_aa: CASRGGSLVYGYTF
v_call: TRBV2
d_call: NA
clone_size: once
j_call: TRBJ1-2

cdr3_nt: TGTGCCAGCAGCTTAGAAGCGGTAAGCTCCTACGAGCAGTACTTC
cdr3_aa: CASSLEAVSSYEQYF
v_call: TRBV7-8
d_call: NA
clone_size: once
j_call: TRBJ2-7

cdr3_nt: TGTGCCAGTAGTAGGGGGCGCGGCACAGATACGCAGTATTTT
cdr3_aa: CASSRGRGTDTQYF
v_call: TRBV19
d_call: NA
clone_size: NA
j_call: TRBJ2-3

cdr3_nt: TGTGCCAGCAGCTTAGGGACTAGCAATTCCAATGAGCAGTTCTTC
cdr3_aa: CASSLGTSNSNEQFF
v_call: TRBV7-8
d_call: TRBD2
clone_size: NA
j_call: TRBJ2-1

cdr3_nt: TGCGCCAGCAGCGGGGGACTTTCTGGTGGCTACACCTTC
cdr3_aa: CASSGGLSGGYTF
v_call: TRBV5-1
d_call: NA
clone_size: NA
j_call: TRBJ1-2

cdr3_nt: TGTGCCAGCTCACCATTAGACGCGGGGGGCGAGCAGTACTTC
cdr3_aa: CASSPLDAGGEQYF
v_call: TRBV18
d_call: TRBD2
clone_size: NA
j_call: TRBJ2-7

cdr3_nt: TGTGCCAGCAGCTCGGGAGTTAATGAGCAGTTCTTC
cdr3_aa: CASSSGVNEQFF
v_call: TRBV11-2
d_call: NA
clone_size: few
j_call: TRBJ2-1

cdr3_nt: TGTGCCAGCAGCCCCCCCTATCGGTATCGGGGATACACCGGGGAGCTGTTTTTT
cdr3_aa: CASSPPYRYRGYTGELFF
v_call: TRBV7-8
d_call: NA
clone_size: NA
j_call: TRBJ2-2

cdr3_nt: TGTGCCAGCAGCTTAGTCGGCGGGACGAACTACGAGCAGTACTTC
cdr3_aa: CASSLVGGTNYEQYF
v_call: TRBV7-9
d_call: NA
clone_size: NA
j_call: TRBJ2-7

cdr3_nt: TGTGCCAGCAGTCACGGGACTAGCGGGAGGATGGTTTTGGCAGATACGCAGTATTTT
cdr3_aa: CASSHGTSGRMVLADTQYF
v_call: TRBV9
d_call: TRBD2
clone_size: once
j_call: TRBJ2-3

cdr3_nt: TGTGCCAGCAGCGCCACTAGCGGGACCGAGGAGCTGTTTTTT
cdr3_aa: CASSATSGTEELFF
v_call: TRBV9
d_call: TRBD2
clone_size: once
j_call: TRBJ2-2

cdr3_nt: TGTGCCAGTAGTAGGGACAGGGTGGGCACTGAAGCTTTCTTT
cdr3_aa: CASSRDRVGTEAFF
v_call: TRBV19
d_call: TRBD1
clone_size: NA
j_call: TRBJ1-1

cdr3_nt: TGCGCCAGCAGCCGGACTAGCGGAATCTCCTACAATGAGCAGTTCTTC
cdr3_aa: CASSRTSGISYNEQFF
v_call: TRBV5-1
d_call: TRBD2
clone_size: NA
j_call: TRBJ2-1

cdr3_nt: TGTGCCAGCAGCTTAGAGGACAGCGGAGAAAAACTGTTTTTT
cdr3_aa: CASSLEDSGEKLFF
v_call: TRBV7-6
d_call: NA
clone_size: NA
j_call: TRBJ1-4

cdr3_nt: TGCGCCAGCAGCCGGAGACTAGCGGGAGAGAGTGATACGCAGTATTTT
cdr3_aa: CASSRRLAGESDTQYF
v_call: TRBV5-1
d_call: TRBD2
clone_size: NA
j_call: TRBJ2-3

cdr3_nt: TGCGCCAGCAGCGGCGCAGGACACTCTAGCACAGATACGCAGTATTTT
cdr3_aa: CASSGAGHSSTDTQYF
v_call: TRBV5-1
d_call: NA
clone_size: NA
j_call: TRBJ2-3

cdr3_nt: TGTGCCAGCAATAGACTAGCGGGAGTGAGTGAGCAGTACTTC
cdr3_aa: CASNRLAGVSEQYF
v_call: TRBV6-5
d_call: TRBD2
clone_size: NA
j_call: TRBJ2-7

cdr3_nt: TGTGCCAGCAGACAGGCCTGGCAAGCGGGAGGTCTTTGGGAGCAGTACTTC
cdr3_aa: CASRQAWQAGGLWEQYF
v_call: TRBV27
d_call: TRBD2
clone_size: NA
j_call: TRBJ2-7

cdr3_nt: TGTGCCAGCAGCCCCCGGGACGTCGGGGGTGAAGCTTTCTTT
cdr3_aa: CASSPRDVGGEAFF
v_call: TRBV9
d_call: NA
clone_size: NA
j_call: TRBJ1-1

cdr3_nt: TGTGCCAGCAGTTCTGGTATGGACAGGGGGCAATCTGGAAACACCATATATTTT
cdr3_aa: CASSSGMDRGQSGNTIYF
v_call: TRBV5-4
d_call: TRBD1
clone_size: few
j_call: TRBJ1-3

cdr3_nt: TGTGCCAGCTCACTCGGGAGCGGAGCCAACTACGAGCAGTACTTC
cdr3_aa: CASSLGSGANYEQYF
v_call: TRBV18
d_call: NA
clone_size: NA
j_call: TRBJ2-7

cdr3_nt: TGCGCCAGCAGCCAAGACAGGGGCTTCGGGGGGGCCAACGTCCTGACTTTC
cdr3_aa: CASSQDRGFGGANVLTF
v_call: TRBV5-1
d_call: TRBD1
clone_size: NA
j_call: TRBJ2-6

cdr3_nt: TGTGCCAGCTCACCACGAACAGGGGGTAATTCACCCCTCCACTTT
cdr3_aa: CASSPRTGGNSPLHF
v_call: TRBV18
d_call: TRBD1
clone_size: NA
j_call: TRBJ1-6

cdr3_nt: TGTGCCAGCAGTTACGGGGCGGGAGGGAATGAGCAGTTCTTC
cdr3_aa: CASSYGAGGNEQFF
v_call: TRBV6-5
d_call: TRBD2
clone_size: NA
j_call: TRBJ2-1

cdr3_nt: TGTGCCAGCTCGCTGACAGGGGACACTGAAGCTTTCTTT
cdr3_aa: CASSLTGDTEAFF
v_call: TRBV18
d_call: TRBD1
clone_size: NA
j_call: TRBJ1-1

cdr3_nt: TGTGCCAGCAGCTACGGGCTAGCGGGAGGCGGTGAGCAGTTCTTC
cdr3_aa: CASSYGLAGGGEQFF
v_call: TRBV6-6
d_call: TRBD2
clone_size: once
j_call: TRBJ2-1

cdr3_nt: TGTGCCAGCAGCTTAAGACAGCCCGGGGAGCTGTTTTTT
cdr3_aa: CASSLRQPGELFF
v_call: TRBV7-9
d_call: NA
clone_size: NA
j_call: TRBJ2-2

cdr3_nt: TGCGCCAGCAGTGAATTGACAGGGGAAACCACGATACTAGCGAACTCCTACGAGCAGTACTTC
cdr3_aa: CASSELTGETTILANSYEQYF
v_call: TRBV10-1
d_call: NA
clone_size: NA
j_call: TRBJ2-7

cdr3_nt: TGTGCCAGCCACCCTCGAGGAAGTTACATGAATGAGCAGTTCTTC
cdr3_aa: CASHPRGSYMNEQFF
v_call: TRBV7-3
d_call: NA
clone_size: few
j_call: TRBJ2-1

cdr3_nt: TGTGCCTGGAGGTGGCGGTCCGGGGAGCTGTTTTTT
cdr3_aa: CAWRWRSGELFF
v_call: TRBV30
d_call: NA
clone_size: NA
j_call: TRBJ2-2

cdr3_nt: TGTGCCAGCAGCTGGAGGGCTAGTGACGGGGAGCTGTTTTTT
cdr3_aa: CASSWRASDGELFF
v_call: TRBV5-4
d_call: NA
clone_size: NA
j_call: TRBJ2-2

cdr3_nt: TGTGCCAGCAGTGCCCCCCCCAGCTCCTACGAGCAGTACTTC
cdr3_aa: CASSAPPSSYEQYF
v_call: TRBV28
d_call: NA
clone_size: once
j_call: TRBJ2-7

cdr3_nt: TGCGCCAGCAGTTCTCTCGGGGCAGATACGCAGTATTTT
cdr3_aa: CASSSLGADTQYF
v_call: TRBV5-1
d_call: NA
clone_size: NA
j_call: TRBJ2-3

cdr3_nt: TGTGCCAGCAGCCTCGCGGGACTAGCGGGAGGTGAGCAGTTCTTC
cdr3_aa: CASSLAGLAGGEQFF
v_call: TRBV9
d_call: TRBD2
clone_size: NA
j_call: TRBJ2-1

cdr3_nt: TGCGCCAGCAGTGAACACGGGGGCACCGGGGAGCTGTTTTTT
cdr3_aa: CASSEHGGTGELFF
v_call: TRBV10-1
d_call: NA
clone_size: NA
j_call: TRBJ2-2

cdr3_nt: TGCGCCAGCAGCTATAATCCGGGACAGGATAGCACAGATACGCAGTATTTT
cdr3_aa: CASSYNPGQDSTDTQYF
v_call: TRBV4-1
d_call: TRBD1
clone_size: NA
j_call: TRBJ2-3

cdr3_nt: TGTGCCAGCAGCTTTAGATACGAGCAGTACTTC
cdr3_aa: CASSFRYEQYF
v_call: TRBV7-9
d_call: NA
clone_size: NA
j_call: TRBJ2-7

cdr3_nt: TGTGCCACAAAACCGGGGGGCACCTACGAGCAGTACTTC
cdr3_aa: CATKPGGTYEQYF
v_call: TRBV19
d_call: NA
clone_size: NA
j_call: TRBJ2-7